A single sample is the source of the 17 T cell receptor beta chains below, sequenced in a study of beta chain features in type 1 diabetes. The isolated RNA, all of it, was reverse transcribed, so expressed TCRB transcripts were what got sequenced. Clones were sequenced by immunoSEQ multiplex PCR, and TCRdb holds only the in-frame ones, with some missing. Here the sample spans about 900,000 clones, about a sixth being singletons. The material sequenced was naive CD4+ T cells from blood. Receptors originate from a woman younger than 35 in good health.

This chain joins TRBV27 and TRBJ2-7; 8 bases align to TRBD1. This CDR3 comprises 14 residues. After removal of 6 bases from V and 1 base from J, the junction contained 5 bases not matched to a gene. The germline V gene has CDR1 MNHEY and CDR2 SMNVEV (reference sequence). For the CDR3, the DNA is TGTGCCAGCAGCCTTGGGACAGGTTCCTACGAGCAGTACTTC. It is translated as CASSLGTGSYEQYF.

This clone was seen a few times. The identical CDR3 is also encoded by other nucleotide sequences in the sample. This chain links TRBV28 with TRBJ2-3; unclear D gene. CDR3 length: 11 amino acids. The V gene's germline CDR1 is MDHEN and CDR2 SYDVKM. Trimming cost V 3 bases and J 4 bases, with 2 bases left between them. The CDR3: CASSLSDTQYF. DNA of the CDR3: TGTGCCAGCAGTTTGTCAGATACGCAGTATTTT.

The chain joins TRBV9 to TRBJ2-1; TRBD2 agrees at 12 bases. Per germline, CDR1 SGDLS and CDR2 YYNGEE. V trimming: 6 bases; J trimming: 13 bases; junction bases outside the gene matches: 11. This CDR3 is 14 amino acids long. CDR3 residues: CASTPGLAGAIQFF. CDR3 nucleotide sequence: TGTGCCAGCACCCCGGGACTAGCGGGCGCCATCCAGTTCTTC.

The chain is built from TRBV19 and TRBJ2-1; D unresolved. Trimming pared 6 bases from V and 0 bases from J, leaving 12 bases between. This CDR3 spans 15 amino acids. Germline values: CDR1 LNHDA, CDR2 SQIVND (reference sequence). The CDR3 DNA reads as TGTGCCAGTAGCACAGACTCGAGCTCCTACAATGAGCAGTTCTTC. Translating gives CASSTDSSSYNEQFF.

This clone was recorded a few times. This chain links TRBV11-2 with TRBJ1-1; D possibly corresponds to TRBD1 (5 bases). CDR1 SGHAT and CDR2 FQNNGV come from the germline V gene. The CDR3 spans 17 residues. V was clipped by 5 bases and J by 7 bases, with 26 bases between them. In nucleotides, the CDR3 is TGTGCCAGCAGCCCGGCGCGAGGGGTTCTGGTTGATGGTGAAGCTTTCTTT. Its translation is CASSPARGVLVDGEAFF.

The rearrangement joins TRBV7-2 to TRBJ2-5; D uncertain. The CDR3 length is 13 residues. From germline, CDR1 is SGHTA and CDR2 FQGNSA. V was shortened by 4 bases and J by 3 bases, with 9 bases between the two germline ends. Here the CDR3 DNA reads TGTGCCAGCAGCTACATGAATGAAGAGACCCAGTACTTC. Its translation: CASSYMNEETQYF.

The genes are TRBV4-3 and TRBJ2-3, with D tentatively TRBD1 (6 bases). The CDR3 is 17 residues long. Germline CDR1 is LGHNA and CDR2 is YSLEER. Deletions cut 1 base from V and 1 base from J, with 15 bases between. As DNA, the CDR3 is TGCGCCAGCAGCCAAGGAACCCCGGGACAAGGCACAGATACGCAGTATTTT. Its translation: CASSQGTPGQGTDTQYF.

The rearrangement links TRBV5-6 to TRBJ1-1; D not certain. CDR3 size: 12 residues. Trimming removed 1 base at V and 5 bases at J, with 6 bases between. Germline V gene sequence: CDR1 SGHDT, CDR2 YYEEEE. The chain's CDR3 is CASSLWRTEAFF. CDR3 DNA: TGTGCCAGCAGCTTGTGGAGGACTGAAGCTTTCTTT.

In its sample, this clone was seen a few times. The chain links TRBV14 to TRBJ2-1; maybe TRBD2 (5 bases). The CDR3 is 15 amino acids. Trimming pared 1 base from V and 0 bases from J, leaving 7 bases between. Germline loops: CDR1 SGHDN, CDR2 FVKESK. The CDR3 here is CASSQAGSSYNEQFF. The CDR3 bases are TGTGCCAGCAGCCAAGCGGGAAGCTCCTACAATGAGCAGTTCTTC.

This clone has a handful of counts. The rearrangement uses TRBV15 and TRBJ1-2; D gene ambiguous. Germline V gene data show CDR1 as LNHNV and CDR2 as YYDKDF (reference sequence). Between the trimmed V and J ends, which lost 0 bases and 1 base, there was a span of 6 bases. The CDR3 totals 14 residues. CDR3 sequence: CATSRDWGNYGYTF. CDR3 sequence (DNA): TGTGCCACCAGCAGAGATTGGGGTAACTATGGCTACACCTTC. The full variable domain, completed using reference TRBV15 and TRBJ1-2, is DAMVIQNPRYQVTQFGKPVTLSCSQTLNHNVMYWYQQKSSQAPKLLFHYYDKDFNNEADTPDNFQSRRPNTSFCFLDIRSPGLGDTAMYLCATSRDWGNYGYTFGSGTRLTVV.

In the case of this clone: The same CDR3 arises from other DNA sequences in this sample as well. The genes are TRBV9 and TRBJ2-2; D is undetermined. Germline V gene sequence: CDR1 SGDLS, CDR2 YYNGEE. Deletions cut 1 base from V and 0 bases from J, with 4 bases between. The CDR3 spans 14 residues. This chain's CDR3 is CASSVRTNTGELFF. DNA for the CDR3: TGTGCCAGCAGCGTAAGAACGAACACCGGGGAGCTGTTTTTT.

The genes are TRBV4-3 and TRBJ2-3; D remains ambiguous. V lost 1 base to trimming and J lost 2 bases, with 7 bases between them. The germline V gene has CDR1 LGHNA and CDR2 YSLEER. CDR3 length equals 14 residues. The CDR3 reads CASSQGGYTDTQYF. The CDR3 bases are TGCGCCAGCAGCCAAGGAGGATACACAGATACGCAGTATTTT.

This clone was counted only a few times. The V and J genes are TRBV5-6 and TRBJ1-5, with unresolved D. CDR3 size: 13 residues. The V and J ends lost 1 base and 6 bases respectively, with 8 bases between them. Germline assignment: CDR1 SGHDT and CDR2 YYEEEE. The CDR3 region is CASSLSRRQPQHF. Written as DNA, the CDR3 is TGTGCCAGCAGCTTGAGCAGGCGTCAGCCCCAGCATTTT.

This clone was detected only a few times. The V and J genes are TRBV4-2 and TRBJ2-1; 10 positions agree with TRBD2. The trim removed 0 bases at V and 10 bases at J, leaving 12 bases unmatched. Per germline, CDR1 LGHNA and CDR2 YNFKEQ. The CDR3 runs to 17 residues. The DNA for the CDR3 is TGTGCCAGCAGCCAAGATTATCAAGCGGGAGGGCCCAGAGAGCAGTTCTTC. The encoded protein is CASSQDYQAGGPREQFF.

A word on this clone: The junction does not match germline at one end; this may be a read error. This chain joins TRBV5-4 and TRBJ1-5; perhaps TRBD1 as D (6 bases). Germline CDR1 SGHNT, CDR2 YYREEE (reference sequence). There are 15 residues in the CDR3. CDR3 DNA sequence: TGCGCCAGCAGCCCCAAGGGGGGTCCGGGTCAGCCCCAGCATTTT. This codes for CASSPKGGPGQPQHF.

A few counts support this clone. The DNA for the CDR3 is TGTGCCAGCAGCTTTCCCCCGGCCCCGGGAACGCCCGGGGAGCTGTTTTTT. Amino acid sequence: CASSFPPAPGTPGELFF. This sequence joins TRBV5-6 and TRBJ2-2; possible D gene TRBD2, 5 bases. The V gene lost 2 bases and the J gene lost 6 bases, with 20 bases spanning the gap. This CDR3 comprises 17 residues. Per germline, CDR1 SGHDT and CDR2 YYEEEE.

The table lists this clone with a few counts. The J gene is TRBJ2-2, the V gene TRBV18; TRBD1 matches at 8 bases. The CDR3 has 14 amino acids. V was clipped by 3 bases and J by 9 bases; unmatched bases: 6. In germline, CDR1 is KGHSH, CDR2 LQKENI. CDR3 amino acids: CASSPGGQARELFF. The CDR3 DNA follows: TGTGCCAGCTCACCCGGGGGACAGGCGAGGGAGCTGTTTTTT. Full variable domain (missing parts from reference TRBV18 and TRBJ2-2): NAGVMQNPRHLVRRRGQEARLRCSPMKGHSHVYWYRQLPEEGLKFMVYLQKENIIDESGMPKERFSAEFPKEGPSILRIQQVVRGDSAAYFCASSPGGQARELFFGEGSRLTVL.